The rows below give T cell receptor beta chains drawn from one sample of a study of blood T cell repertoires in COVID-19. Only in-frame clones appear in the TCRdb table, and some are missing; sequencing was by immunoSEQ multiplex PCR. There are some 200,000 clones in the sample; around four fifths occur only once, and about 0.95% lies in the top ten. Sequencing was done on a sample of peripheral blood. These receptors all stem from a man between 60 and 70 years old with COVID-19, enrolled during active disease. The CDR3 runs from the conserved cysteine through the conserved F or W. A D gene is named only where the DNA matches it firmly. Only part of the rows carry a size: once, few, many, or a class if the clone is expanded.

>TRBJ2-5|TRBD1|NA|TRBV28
CASTFGDSRKTQYF
TGTGCCAGCACCTTTGGGGACAGTCGGAAGACCCAGTACTTC
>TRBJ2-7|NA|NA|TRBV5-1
CASSLYSSGEQYF
TGCGCCAGCAGCTTATACAGCAGCGGAGAGCAGTACTTC
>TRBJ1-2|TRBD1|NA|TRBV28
CASSSSRGLGGYTF
TGTGCCAGCAGTTCGTCCAGGGGGCTGGGGGGCTACACCTTC
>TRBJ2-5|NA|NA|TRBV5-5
CASSLRQESWYQETQYF
TGTGCCAGCAGCTTACGACAGGAGAGTTGGTACCAAGAGACCCAGTACTTC
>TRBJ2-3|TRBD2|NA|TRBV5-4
CASSTGLAGWDTQYF
TGTGCCAGCAGCACGGGACTAGCGGGCTGGGATACGCAGTATTTT
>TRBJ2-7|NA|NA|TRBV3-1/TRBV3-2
CASSLGTTNSYEQYF
TGTGCCAGCAGCCTCGGGACAACCAACTCCTACGAGCAGTACTTC
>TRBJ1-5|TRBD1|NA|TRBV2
CASRGDRGSNQPQHF
TGTGCCAGCAGAGGGGACAGGGGCAGCAATCAGCCCCAGCATTTT
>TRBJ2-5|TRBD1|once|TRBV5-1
CASSPGQGTETQYF
TGCGCCAGCAGCCCGGGACAGGGTACAGAGACCCAGTACTTC
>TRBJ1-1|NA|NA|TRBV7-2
CASSLGGASEAFF
TGTGCCAGCAGCTTAGGGGGCGCGTCTGAAGCTTTCTTT
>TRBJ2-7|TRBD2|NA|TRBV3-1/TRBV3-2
CASSQPGLSYEQYF
TGTGCCAGCAGCCAACCGGGACTATCCTACGAGCAGTACTTC
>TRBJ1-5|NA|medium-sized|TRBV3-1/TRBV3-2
CASSLSNQPQHF
TGTGCCAGCAGTCTTAGCAATCAGCCCCAGCATTTT
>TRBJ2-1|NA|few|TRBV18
CASSPPGDEQFF
TGTGCCAGCTCACCTCCAGGGGATGAGCAGTTCTTC
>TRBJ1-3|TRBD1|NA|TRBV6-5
CASSYWDRGRGNTIYF
TGTGCCAGCAGTTACTGGGACAGGGGGCGAGGAAACACCATATATTTT
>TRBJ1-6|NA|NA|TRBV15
CATSNDRKNSPLHF
TGTGCCACCAGCAACGACAGAAAGAATTCACCCCTCCACTTT
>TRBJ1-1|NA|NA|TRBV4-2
CASSRADTEAFF
TGTGCCAGCAGCCGAGCGGACACTGAAGCTTTCTTT
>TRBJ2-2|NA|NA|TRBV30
CAWDRGGELFF
TGTGCCTGGGACCGGGGCGGGGAGCTGTTTTTT
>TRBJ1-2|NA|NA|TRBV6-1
CASSGVPGQLNYGYTF
TGTGCCAGCAGTGGGGTCCCGGGACAACTTAACTATGGCTACACCTTC
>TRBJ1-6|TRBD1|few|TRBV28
CASSFLWDSNSPLHF
TGTGCCAGCAGTTTCCTCTGGGACAGCAATTCACCCCTCCACTTT
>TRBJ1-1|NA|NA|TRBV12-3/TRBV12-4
CASPVGGTEAFF
TGTGCCAGCCCCGTAGGAGGGACTGAAGCTTTCTTT
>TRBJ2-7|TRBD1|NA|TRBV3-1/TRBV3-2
CASSQTGTADRWTYYEQYF
TGTGCCAGCAGCCAAACTGGGACAGCGGACCGATGGACTTACTACGAGCAGTACTTC
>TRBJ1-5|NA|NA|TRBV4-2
CASSQVAGARGNQPQHF
TGTGCCAGCAGCCAAGTAGCAGGAGCCAGGGGCAATCAGCCCCAGCATTTT
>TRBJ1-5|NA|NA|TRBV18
CASSPGLENNQPQHF
TGTGCCAGCTCACCAGGGTTGGAGAACAATCAGCCCCAGCATTTT
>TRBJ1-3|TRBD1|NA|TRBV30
CASVDRGHGNTIYF
TGTGCCTCCGTTGACAGGGGGCACGGAAACACCATATATTTT
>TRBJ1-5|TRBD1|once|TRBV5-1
CASGQGPNQPQHF
TGCGCCAGCGGACAGGGGCCGAATCAGCCCCAGCATTTT
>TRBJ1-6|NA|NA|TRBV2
CASKGGIAGSPLHF
TGTGCCAGCAAAGGGGGAATTGCGGGTTCACCCCTCCACTTT
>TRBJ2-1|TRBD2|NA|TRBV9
CASSVALLAVWSEQFF
TGTGCCAGCAGCGTAGCCCTACTAGCGGTCTGGAGTGAGCAGTTCTTC
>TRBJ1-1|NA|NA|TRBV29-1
CSGTVNTEAFF
TGCAGCGGGACAGTGAACACTGAAGCTTTCTTT
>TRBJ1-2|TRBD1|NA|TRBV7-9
CASSLGGQGNYGYTF
TGTGCCAGCAGCTTAGGGGGACAGGGAAACTATGGCTACACCTTC
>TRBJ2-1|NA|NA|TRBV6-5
CASRRDANSYNEQFF
TGTGCCAGCAGGCGGGACGCAAACTCCTACAATGAGCAGTTCTTC
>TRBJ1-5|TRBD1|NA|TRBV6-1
CASSALRGQGNQPQHF
TGTGCCAGCAGTGCACTGCGGGGACAGGGGAATCAGCCCCAGCATTTT
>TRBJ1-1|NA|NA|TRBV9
CASSVEFLEGRLNTEAFF
TGTGCCAGCAGCGTAGAATTTTTGGAGGGACGACTGAACACTGAAGCTTTCTTT
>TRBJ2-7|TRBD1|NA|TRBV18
CASSPPGLGTGTYEQYF
TGTGCCAGCTCACCTCCAGGATTGGGGACAGGGACCTACGAGCAGTACTTC
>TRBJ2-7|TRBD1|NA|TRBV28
CASRSQGAWDYEQYF
TGTGCCAGCAGATCCCAGGGGGCTTGGGACTACGAGCAGTACTTC
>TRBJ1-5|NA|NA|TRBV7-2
CASSRTVSNQPQHF
TGTGCCAGCAGTCGGACAGTCAGCAATCAGCCCCAGCATTTT
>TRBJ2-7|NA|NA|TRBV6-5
CASSYSGGLDYEQYF
TGTGCCAGCAGTTACTCCGGGGGGCTGGACTACGAGCAGTACTTC
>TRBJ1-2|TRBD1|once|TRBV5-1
CASSLQGDYGYTF
TGCGCCAGCAGCCTACAGGGGGACTATGGCTACACCTTC
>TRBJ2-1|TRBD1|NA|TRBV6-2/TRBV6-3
CASSTPGQGNNEQFF
TGTGCCAGCAGTACTCCGGGACAGGGAAACAATGAGCAGTTCTTC
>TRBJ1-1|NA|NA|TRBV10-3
CAISESQVNTEAFF
TGTGCCATCAGTGAGTCCCAGGTGAACACTGAAGCTTTCTTT
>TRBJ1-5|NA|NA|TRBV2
CASSERPGVVQPQHF
TGTGCCAGCAGTGAACGGCCGGGGGTCGTTCAGCCCCAGCATTTT
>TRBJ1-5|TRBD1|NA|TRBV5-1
CASSFQGAQGQPQHF
TGCGCCAGCAGCTTCCAGGGGGCGCAGGGTCAGCCCCAGCATTTT
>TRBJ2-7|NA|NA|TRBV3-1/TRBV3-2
CASSQGDFSLREQYF
TGTGCCAGCAGCCAAGGGGACTTTTCCCTACGGGAGCAGTACTTC